The present TCR beta chain was sequenced within a study of T cells after yellow fever vaccination (dated by TCRdb to the late 2010s). Context from the whole study: The SMART-Seq v4 Ultra Low Input RNA kit was used to prepare libraries from fractions with low cell numbers. To track T-cell clones before and after primary and booster YFV17D yellow fever vaccination, bulk TCR alpha and beta repertoires were sequenced longitudinally. The cohort comprised two healthy male donors, one aged 18 to 29 and one aged 30 to 39 years. Blood was collected at multiple timepoints before and after primary and secondary immunization, and bulk PBMC replicates and cell subsets were isolated. The research as a whole found: A small fraction of clonotypes showed up in both the CD4 and CD8 compartments, probably as a result of convergent recombination. After the booster, most clones that had expanded after primary vaccination were detected again (about 97% of CD4 and 70% to 90% of CD8), suggesting broad maintenance of memory. Because the study included only two donors, the extent to which the findings can be generalized is limited. FACS-sorted repertoires could contain abundant contaminating clonotypes from the bulk population, so computational filtering was required. The secondary T-cell response was found to be weaker but faster than the primary response, with a peak reached on day 5 rather than on day 15.

Synthesis of TCR cDNA relied on 5'RACE template switching, a step that introduced a universal primer site along with unique molecular identifiers. Priming of cDNA synthesis was performed from both the TCR alpha and TCR beta constant segments. Library amplification involved two PCR steps, and the second step added sample barcodes and sequencing adapters. Sequencing of libraries was done on Illumina HiSeq 2500 (2x100 bp) or NovaSeq (2x150 bp). From the authors' description of their analysis: MIGEC was used to demultiplex reads and collapse the reads into UMI consensus sequences, and MiXCR was used for V(D)J alignment. Vaccine-responding clonotypes were identified with edgeR using replicate PBMC samples, with FDR below 0.01 and a log2 fold change above 5 up to day 15 being required. Each bulk clonotype received a CD4 or CD8 identity based on whether the sequenced CD4 or CD8 repertoire contained that clonotype at higher abundance. TCRdb trimmed the raw reads at Q25, called clones with MiXCR and kept productive beta chains. Rows matching on CDR3 protein sequence are summarized as one entry with the most common DNA and genes. TCRdb, not the authors, supplied the V and J calls. The sample table holds roughly 300,000 distinct CDR3 sequences, of which roughly 8.4% were seen once. About 16% of the sample is taken by the ten largest.

The CDR3, from cysteine to phenylalanine, totals 13 residues. Of the read, only the CDR3 DNA is kept; its 39 bases are in frame from base 1. The germline V gene sets CDR1 to MDHEN and CDR2 to SYDVKM. Trimming takes 8 bases from V and 0 bases from J, and the germline ends sit 8 bases apart. This clonotype was seen more than once but under ten times. There is no known antigen for this receptor. No base qualities exist here, and no much larger clone lies one base off it. This specimen's treatment or condition label, per the study, means: live attenuated yellow fever vaccine strain. Two biological replicates of bulk PBMCs were collected at each blood-draw timepoint. PBMCs were isolated from peripheral blood using a standard Ficoll-Paque protocol. TriZol was used to extract RNA from bulk PBMCs, from CD4 and CD8 fractions, and from dextramer-positive and dextramer-negative fractions.

This clonotype was obtained from a man younger than 35 who received the YFV17D yellow fever vaccine. The receptor chain draws on TRBV28 and TRBJ1-5, with the D gene too uncertain to name. The sample here was PBMCs, taken about 41 days after the first yellow fever vaccination. The CDR3 protein is CASRIDSNQPQHF. The nucleotide sequence is given as TGTGCCAGCCGTATAGATAGCAATCAGCCCCAGCATTTT. Reference TRBV28 and TRBJ1-5 genes cover what lies past the CDR3, so the full variable domain is DVKVTQSSRYLVKRTGEKVFLECVQDMDHENMFWYRQDPGLGLRLIYFSYDVKMKEKGDIPEGYSVSREKKERFSLILESASTNQTSMYLCASRIDSNQPQHFGDGTRLSIL.